The 29 T cell receptor beta chains listed next were all sequenced from one sample in a study of CDR3 diversity in severe acne. TCRdb re-derived calls from the PCR reads in MiXCR, one entry per CDR3 protein. There are tens of thousands of distinct CDR3 sequences in the sample; 51% occur only once, and roughly an eighth lies in the top ten. The sample comprised blood. These receptors came from a male donor in good health, without acne.

The genes are TRBV4-1 and TRBJ1-2, with D possibly matching TRBD1 (6 bases). Germline CDR1 MGHRA, CDR2 YSYEKL. CDR3 length equals 17 residues. V was clipped by 1 base and J by 2 bases, with 17 bases between them. The CDR3 loop reads CASSQVGWGQGNYGYTF. As DNA, the CDR3 is TGCGCCAGCAGCCAAGTGGGGTGGGGGCAGGGCAACTATGGCTACACCTTC.

V is TRBV19 and J is TRBJ1-4; D not resolved. The CDR3 spans 13 residues. V was pared by 6 bases and J by 13 bases, with 18 bases between. The germline V gene has CDR1 LNHDA and CDR2 SQIVND (reference sequence). The CDR3 loop is CASSIPRNGGLFF. The CDR3 DNA follows: TGTGCCAGTAGCATCCCGAGGAATGGCGGACTGTTTTTT.

The chain couples TRBV4-1 to TRBJ2-5; 10 bases line up with TRBD2. Germline-derived CDR1 and CDR2 are MGHRA and YSYEKL. The trim removed 6 bases at V and 4 bases at J, leaving 5 bases unmatched. The CDR3 runs to 14 residues. This CDR3 is CASSGLAGVETQYF. CDR3 nucleotides: TGCGCCAGCAGTGGTCTAGCGGGAGTAGAGACCCAGTACTTC.

This rearrangement joins TRBV6-1 to TRBJ2-7, with 9 nucleotides matching TRBD1. V lost 0 bases to trimming and J lost 6 bases; unmatched junction nucleotides: 0. CDR1 and CDR2 (germline): MNHNS, SASEGT. The CDR3 extends over 13 amino acids. The chain's CDR3 is CASSEADRGEQYF. CDR3 bases: TGTGCCAGCAGTGAAGCGGACAGGGGCGAGCAGTACTTC.

This clonotype was counted only a few times. This chain uses TRBV6-5 with TRBJ2-5; perhaps D is TRBD1 or TRBD2 (5 bases each). V was trimmed by 0 bases and J by 4 bases, leaving 12 bases between them. Germline CDR1 reads MNHEY; CDR2 reads SVGAGI. The CDR3 consists of 15 residues. CDR3 DNA sequence: TGTGCCAGCAGTTACTCGATGGTGGGGACAGAGACCCAGTACTTC. Its protein product is CASSYSMVGTETQYF.

DNA of the CDR3: TGTGCCAACGATGACACTAACTATGGCTACACCTTC. This gives the protein CANDDTNYGYTF. The chain employs TRBV27 and TRBJ1-2; D is uncertain. Germline CDR1 is MNHEY and CDR2 is SMNVEV (reference sequence). Trimming removed 10 bases from V and 0 bases from J, with 9 bases in between. The length of the CDR3 is 12 residues.

A few counts support this clonotype. The chain links TRBV24-1 to TRBJ1-1, with D perhaps TRBD1 (5 bases). The CDR3 covers 13 residues. V was trimmed by 1 base and J by 5 bases, leaving 7 bases between them. Germline assignment: CDR1 KGHDR and CDR2 SFDVKD. The CDR3 bases are TGTGCCACCAGTGATTTAGGGGATACTGAAGCTTTCTTT. This encodes CATSDLGDTEAFF.

This clonotype has a count of ten or more. The V gene is TRBV25-1, the J gene TRBJ2-5; D possibly corresponds to TRBD2 (6 bases). Germline V gene lookup returns CDR1 MGHDK and CDR2 SYGVNS. This CDR3 contains 14 residues. The V end lost 5 bases, the J end lost 2 bases, and 12 bases lay between the germline ends. The CDR3 region is CASSWEAIQETQYF. Here the CDR3 DNA reads TGTGCCAGCAGTTGGGAGGCGATACAAGAGACCCAGTACTTC.

This sequence joins TRBV7-6 and TRBJ2-5; D gene unclear. The CDR3 is 12 amino acids. Trimming took 5 bases from V and 2 from J, leaving 6 bases between them. CDR1 is SGHVS, CDR2 FNYEAQ, per germline. This CDR3 is CASSHLQETQYF. The DNA for the CDR3 is TGTGCCAGCAGCCACCTGCAAGAGACCCAGTACTTC.

This rearrangement joins TRBV7-4 to TRBJ2-3, with TRBD2 matching over 9 bases. Germline assignment: CDR1 SGHVT and CDR2 SQSDAQ. Trimming cost V 5 bases and J 1 base; bases outside gene matches: 7. The CDR3 sequence is 16 residues long. The CDR3 protein is CASSRCGGAGTDTQYF. In DNA form, the CDR3 reads TGTGCCAGCAGCCGTTGCGGGGGGGCTGGCACAGATACGCAGTATTTT.

V is TRBV2 and J is TRBJ2-7; unclear D gene. Germline V gene lookup returns CDR1 SNHLY and CDR2 FYNNEI. V was pared by 4 bases and J by 4 bases, with 14 bases between. This CDR3 spans 14 amino acids. The CDR3 coding sequence is TGTGCCAGCAGTGGAGTCGGCGGTTCATACGAGCAGTACTTC. It translates to CASSGVGGSYEQYF.

The V and J genes are TRBV27 and TRBJ2-1; 11 nucleotides align to TRBD2. CDR1 and CDR2 from the germline V gene are MNHEY and SMNVEV (reference sequence). The CDR3 is made up of 15 amino acids. J gave up 4 bases and V 7 bases, and 6 bases lay outside the gene matches. CDR3 region: CASTILAGGYNEQFF. The CDR3 DNA follows: TGTGCCAGCACCATTCTAGCGGGAGGTTACAATGAGCAGTTCTTC.

The chain carries TRBV29-1 and TRBJ1-2; 8 bases map to TRBD1. Germline loops: CDR1 SQVTM, CDR2 ANQGSEA. The CDR3 is made up of 12 amino acids. V lost 8 bases and J lost 6; bases outside the gene matches: 8. The DNA for the CDR3 is TGCAGCATCAGAGGACAGGGCGATGGCTACACCTTC. It translates to CSIRGQGDGYTF.

At least ten counts were recorded for this clonotype. The chain uses TRBV5-8 and TRBJ2-3; a possible D gene is TRBD1 (6 bases). Germline CDR1 is SGHTS and CDR2 is YDEGEE. V was clipped by 4 bases and J by 2 bases, with 14 bases between them. The CDR3 extends over 15 amino acids. DNA for the CDR3: TGTGCCAGCAGCCCGGGCAGGGGCATCACAGATACGCAGTATTTT. Its translation is CASSPGRGITDTQYF.

As to this clonotype: It may be a read error: a sequence one base away is much more abundant. The CDR3 coding sequence is TGTGCCAGCAGTGTAGGGGCAGGGGGCACCGGGGAGCTGTTTTTT. Protein product: CASSVGAGGTGELFF. V gene TRBV6-1 combines with J gene TRBJ2-2; 7 nucleotides match TRBD1. Germline loops: CDR1 MNHNS, CDR2 SASEGT. CDR3 length: 15 amino acids. The V gene end was trimmed by 4 bases and the J gene end by 4 bases; junction bases not matched to a gene: 6.

V is TRBV19 and J is TRBJ2-7; D remains ambiguous. The CDR3 sequence is 12 residues long. Trimming took 3 bases from V and 3 from J, leaving 6 bases between them. Germline CDR1 is LNHDA and CDR2 is SQIVND (reference sequence). The CDR3 DNA is TGTGCCAGTAGTATCGGCAGCTACGAGCAGTACTTC. This sequence encodes CASSIGSYEQYF.

J is TRBJ1-2 and V is TRBV20-1; tentatively, D is TRBD1 (5 bases). V lost 2 bases, J lost 6 bases, and 10 bases lay in between. The CDR3 extends over 12 amino acids. The germline gives CDR1 DFQATT, CDR2 SNEGSKA (reference sequence). CDR3 residues: CSARSGGDGYTF. The CDR3 DNA is TGCAGTGCTAGAAGCGGGGGAGATGGCTACACCTTC.

The V call is TRBV2, the J call TRBJ2-7; the match to TRBD2 covers 7 bases. The V gene end was trimmed by 6 bases and the J gene end by 2 bases; junction bases not matched to a gene: 7. In germline, CDR1 is SNHLY, CDR2 FYNNEI. The length of the CDR3 is 14 residues. The CDR3 DNA follows: TGTGCCAGCAGCCCGAGCGGGGTCACCTACGAGCAGTACTTC. Its translation: CASSPSGVTYEQYF. Full variable domain (rest looked up from reference TRBV2 and TRBJ2-7): EPEVTQTPSHQVTQMGQEVILRCVPISNHLYFYWYRQILGQKVEFLVSFYNNEISEKSEIFDDQFSVERPDGSNFTLKIRSTKLEDSAMYFCASSPSGVTYEQYFGPGTRLTVT.

The chain employs TRBV6-5 and TRBJ1-1; the D gene is possibly TRBD1 (5 bases). The germline V and J ends were trimmed by 2 bases and 11 bases, with 9 bases remaining between them. This CDR3 has 11 residues. CDR1 is MNHEY and CDR2 is SVGAGI in the germline V gene. The CDR3 sequence is CASSYGGEAFF. As DNA, the CDR3 is TGTGCCAGCAGTTACGGGGGGGAGGCTTTCTTT.

The sample holds many counts of this clonotype. This chain links TRBV11-2 with TRBJ2-5, with D hard to call. The V gene lost 5 bases and the J gene lost 5 bases, with 9 bases spanning the gap. The germline CDR1 and CDR2 sequences are SGHAT and FQNNGV. There are 12 residues in the CDR3. The CDR3 loop is CASSGRPETQYF. Here the CDR3 DNA reads TGTGCCAGCAGCGGCAGGCCCGAGACCCAGTACTTC.

In this sample, this clonotype turned up many times. This chain connects TRBV2 to TRBJ2-7, with 9 nucleotides matching TRBD1. Germline CDR1 reads SNHLY; CDR2 reads FYNNEI. V lost 6 bases and J lost 3; bases outside the gene matches: 9. This CDR3 is built from 15 residues. CDR3 DNA sequence: TGTGCCAGCAGCGATCCGGGACAGGGAAACTACGAGCAGTACTTC. Its translation is CASSDPGQGNYEQYF.

The V gene is TRBV2, the J gene TRBJ1-6; D is undetermined. Germline lookup yields CDR1 SNHLY and CDR2 FYNNEI. Trimming pared 6 bases from V and 7 bases from J, leaving 13 bases between. This CDR3 comprises 14 residues. The CDR3 sequence is CASRGSANNSPLHF. The CDR3 DNA follows: TGTGCCAGCAGGGGGTCAGCTAACAATTCACCCCTCCACTTT. Based on the CDR3 plus reference TRBV2 and TRBJ1-6, the full variable domain is EPEVTQTPSHQVTQMGQEVILRCVPISNHLYFYWYRQILGQKVEFLVSFYNNEISEKSEIFDDQFSVERPDGSNFTLKIRSTKLEDSAMYFCASRGSANNSPLHFGNGTRLTVT.

A note on this clonotype: One junction end disagrees with the germline gene, perhaps due to a read error. The chain couples TRBV4-2 to TRBJ2-7, with TRBD1 identical over 8 bases. In germline, CDR1 is LGHNA, CDR2 YNFKEQ. The CDR3 consists of 14 residues. In DNA form, the CDR3 reads TGTGCCAGCAGCCAAGAACAGGGGGGCTACGAGCGGTACTTC. This sequence encodes CASSQEQGGYERYF.

This clonotype has only one observation. V gene TRBV19 combines with J gene TRBJ2-3; 7 bases fit TRBD2. The CDR3 contains 15 residues. The V gene end was trimmed by 3 bases and the J gene end by 2 bases; junction bases not matched to a gene: 5. Per the germline V gene, CDR1 is LNHDA and CDR2 is SQIVND (reference sequence). The CDR3: CASSMEAGPTDTQYF. CDR3 in DNA: TGTGCCAGTAGTATGGAAGCGGGGCCCACAGATACGCAGTATTTT.

There are a few counts of this clonotype. The CDR3 loop is CSAKDPVTSGSSGETQYF. DNA for the CDR3: TGCAGTGCCAAGGATCCTGTCACTAGCGGGAGCTCGGGAGAGACCCAGTACTTC. The chain links TRBV20-1 to TRBJ2-5, with 11 bases lining up with TRBD2. This CDR3 spans 18 amino acids. The germline CDR1 and CDR2 sequences are DFQATT and SNEGSKA (reference sequence). With V trimmed by 6 bases and J by 4 bases, 19 bases remained unmatched.

In its sample, this clonotype was seen many times. A junction end diverges from the germline sequence, so it may reflect a read error. CDR3 protein: CSARDREAQPQHF. The CDR3 DNA is TGCAGTGCTCGAGACAGGGAAGCTCAGCCCCAGCATTTT. The chain employs TRBV20-1 and TRBJ1-5, with 7 nucleotides matching TRBD1. This CDR3 has 13 residues. Per the germline V gene, CDR1 is DFQATT and CDR2 is SNEGSKA (reference sequence).

About this clonotype: The germline gene is not matched at one end of the junction; a read error may be the cause. V is TRBV6-5 and J is TRBJ2-2; D is perhaps TRBD2 (5 bases). The germline CDR1 and CDR2 sequences are MNHEY and SVGAGI. This CDR3 is built from 12 residues. The CDR3 region has the DNA TGTGCCAGCTGTCGCGGCACCGGGGAGCCGCTTTTT. It specifies CASCRGTGEPLF.

As concerns this clonotype: One end of the junction fails to match germline, which may point to a read error. This chain connects TRBV4-1 to TRBJ2-3; TRBD2 agrees at 8 bases. This CDR3 comprises 16 residues. Germline CDR1 MGHRA, CDR2 YSYEKL. CDR3 nucleotides: TGCGCCAGCAGCCAAGTACTAGCGGAGGGGCGCAGATACGCAGTATTT. Translated, it gives CASSQVLAEGRRYAVF.

A note on this clonotype: One end of the junction is discordant with germline, which a read error may explain. This chain uses TRBV7-6 with TRBJ2-5; 11 bases line up with TRBD2. Germline V CDR1 and CDR2: SGHVS, FNYEAQ. This CDR3 region has 15 residues. In nucleotides, the CDR3 is TGCGCCAGCAGCCAAGACCGACTAGCGGGGGAGACCCAGTACTTC. Amino acid sequence: CASSQDRLAGETQYF.